Detailed here is one T cell receptor beta chain. What it binds is not known. The germline CDR1 and CDR2 sequences are MGHRA and YSYEKL. J gave up 6 bases and V 1 base, and 8 bases lay outside the gene matches. There are 16 residues in the CDR3. The data were produced by immunoSEQ multiplex PCR, yet TCRdb's version contains in-frame clones alone and is incomplete. Here the sample spans around 140,000 clones, about 86% being singletons. This sample stems from a study of T cell responses to AZD1222 COVID-19 vaccine. Second-dose timings of about 4 or about 12 weeks were pooled. Findings and caveats of the study: Clonal diversity may have been underestimated in mostly white British donors. Of the AZD1222 recipients, only 5 or 6 were seropositive at baseline.

This material consisted of peripheral blood, taken 28 days after the second AZD1222 dose. The chain is built from TRBV4-1 and TRBJ2-1; 8 bases agree with TRBD1. The receptor's source is an adult who received the AZD1222 COVID-19 vaccine. CDR3: CASSQVVRTGTNEQFF. In DNA form, the CDR3 reads TGCGCCAGCAGCCAAGTCGTCCGGACAGGGACCAATGAGCAGTTCTTC.